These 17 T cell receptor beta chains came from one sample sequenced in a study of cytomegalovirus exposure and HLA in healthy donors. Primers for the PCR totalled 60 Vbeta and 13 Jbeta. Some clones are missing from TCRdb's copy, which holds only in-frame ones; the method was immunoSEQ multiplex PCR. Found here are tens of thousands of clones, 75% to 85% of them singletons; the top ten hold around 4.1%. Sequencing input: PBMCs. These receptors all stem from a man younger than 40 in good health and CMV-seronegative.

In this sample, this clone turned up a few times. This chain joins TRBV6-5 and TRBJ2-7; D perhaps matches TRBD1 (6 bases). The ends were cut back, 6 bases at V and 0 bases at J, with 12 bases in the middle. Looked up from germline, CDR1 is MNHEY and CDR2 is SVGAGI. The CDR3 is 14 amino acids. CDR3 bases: TGTGCCAGCAGCGAAACAGGGAGCTCCTACGAGCAGTACTTC. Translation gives CASSETGSSYEQYF.

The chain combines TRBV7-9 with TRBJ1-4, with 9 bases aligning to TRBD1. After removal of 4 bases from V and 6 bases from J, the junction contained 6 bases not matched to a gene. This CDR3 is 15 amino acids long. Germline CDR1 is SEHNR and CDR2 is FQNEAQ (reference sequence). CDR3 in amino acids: CASSSFRDRDEKLFF. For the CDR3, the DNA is TGTGCCAGCAGCTCCTTCCGGGACAGGGATGAAAAACTGTTTTTT.

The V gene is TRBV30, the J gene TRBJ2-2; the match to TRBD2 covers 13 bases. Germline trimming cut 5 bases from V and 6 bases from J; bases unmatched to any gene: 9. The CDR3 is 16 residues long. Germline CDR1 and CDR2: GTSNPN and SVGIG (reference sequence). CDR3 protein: CAWVRLAGGMAGELFF. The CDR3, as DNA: TGTGCCTGGGTCAGACTAGCGGGGGGTATGGCCGGGGAGCTGTTTTTT.

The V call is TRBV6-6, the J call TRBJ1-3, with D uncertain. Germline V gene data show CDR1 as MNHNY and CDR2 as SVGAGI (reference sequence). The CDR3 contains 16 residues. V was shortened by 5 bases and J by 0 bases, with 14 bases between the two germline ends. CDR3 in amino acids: CASSARTSISGNTIYF. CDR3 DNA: TGTGCCAGCAGTGCGCGTACGAGCATCTCTGGAAACACCATATATTTT.

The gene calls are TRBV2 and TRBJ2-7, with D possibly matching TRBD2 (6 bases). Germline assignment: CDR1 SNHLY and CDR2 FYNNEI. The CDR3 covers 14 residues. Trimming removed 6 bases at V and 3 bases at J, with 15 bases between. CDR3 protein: CASSPPEGSYEQYF. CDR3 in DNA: TGTGCCAGCAGCCCCCCGGAGGGAAGCTACGAGCAGTACTTC.

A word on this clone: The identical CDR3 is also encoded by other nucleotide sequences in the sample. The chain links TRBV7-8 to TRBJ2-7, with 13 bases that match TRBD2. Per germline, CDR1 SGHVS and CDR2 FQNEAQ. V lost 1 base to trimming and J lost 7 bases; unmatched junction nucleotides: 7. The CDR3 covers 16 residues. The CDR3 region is CASSLGRLAGGGEQYF. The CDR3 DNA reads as TGTGCCAGCAGCTTAGGGCGACTAGCGGGAGGTGGTGAGCAGTACTTC.

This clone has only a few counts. In nucleotides, the CDR3 is TGTGCCAGCAGTTTATTTCGACCAAGCGATGAGCAGTTCTTC. Protein: CASSLFRPSDEQFF. The chain recombines TRBV27 with TRBJ2-1; D is undetermined. The CDR3 spans 14 residues. The ends were cut back, 1 base at V and 8 bases at J, with 12 bases in the middle. Germline V lookup: CDR1 MNHEY, CDR2 SMNVEV (reference sequence).

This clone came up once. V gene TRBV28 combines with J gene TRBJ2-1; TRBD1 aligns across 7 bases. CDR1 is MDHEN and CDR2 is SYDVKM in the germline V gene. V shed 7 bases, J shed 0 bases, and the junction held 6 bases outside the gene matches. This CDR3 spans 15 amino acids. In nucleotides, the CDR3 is TGTGCCAGCACCTCGGACAGGTCCTCCTACAATGAGCAGTTCTTC. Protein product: CASTSDRSSYNEQFF.

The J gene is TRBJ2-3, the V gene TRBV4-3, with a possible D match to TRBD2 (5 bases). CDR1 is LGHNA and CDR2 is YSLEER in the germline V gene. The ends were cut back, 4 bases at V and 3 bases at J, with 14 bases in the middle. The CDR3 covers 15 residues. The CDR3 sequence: CASSPSGSMTDTQYF. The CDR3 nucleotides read TGCGCCAGCAGCCCTTCGGGGAGTATGACAGATACGCAGTATTTT.

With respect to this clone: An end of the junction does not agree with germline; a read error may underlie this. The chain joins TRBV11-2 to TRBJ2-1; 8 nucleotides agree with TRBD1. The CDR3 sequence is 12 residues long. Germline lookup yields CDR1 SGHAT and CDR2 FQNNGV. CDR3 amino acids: CASSLVRTGLVF. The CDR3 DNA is TGTGCCAGCAGCTTAGTCAGGACAGGGTTGGTCTTC. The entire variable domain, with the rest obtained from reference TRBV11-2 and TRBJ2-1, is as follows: EAGVAQSPRYKIIEKRQSVAFWCNPISGHATLYWYQQILGQGPKLLIQFQNNGVVDDSQLPKDRFSAERLKGVDSTLKIQPAKLEDSAVYLCASSLVRTGLVFGPGTRLTVL.

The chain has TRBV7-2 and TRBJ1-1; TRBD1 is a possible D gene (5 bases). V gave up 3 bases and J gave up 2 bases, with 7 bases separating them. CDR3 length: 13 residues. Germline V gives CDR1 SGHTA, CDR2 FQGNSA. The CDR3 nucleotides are TGTGCCAGCAGCTTTCAGGGTAACACTGAAGCTTTCTTT. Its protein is CASSFQGNTEAFF. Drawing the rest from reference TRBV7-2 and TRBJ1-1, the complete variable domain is GAGVSQSPSNKVTEKGKDVELRCDPISGHTALYWYRQSLGQGLEFLIYFQGNSAPDKSGLPSDRFSAERTGGSVSTLTIQRTQQEDSAVYLCASSFQGNTEAFFGQGTRLTVV.

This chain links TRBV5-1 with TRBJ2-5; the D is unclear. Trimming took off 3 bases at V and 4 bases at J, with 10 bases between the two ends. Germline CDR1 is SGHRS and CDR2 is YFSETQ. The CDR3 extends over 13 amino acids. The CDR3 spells CASSSPQLETQYF. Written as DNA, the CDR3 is TGCGCCAGCAGCTCCCCCCAGTTAGAGACCCAGTACTTC.

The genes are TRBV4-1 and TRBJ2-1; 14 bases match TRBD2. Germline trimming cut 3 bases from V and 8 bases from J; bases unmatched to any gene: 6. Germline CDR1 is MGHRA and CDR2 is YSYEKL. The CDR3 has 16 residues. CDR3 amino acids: CASSHPTSGRAYEQFF. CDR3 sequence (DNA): TGCGCCAGCAGCCACCCGACTAGCGGGAGGGCCTATGAGCAGTTCTTC.

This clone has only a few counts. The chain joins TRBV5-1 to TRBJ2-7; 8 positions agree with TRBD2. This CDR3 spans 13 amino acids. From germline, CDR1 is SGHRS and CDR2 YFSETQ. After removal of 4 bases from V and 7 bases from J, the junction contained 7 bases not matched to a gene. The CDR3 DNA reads TGCGCCAGCAGCGTAGCGGGAATCAGGGAGCAGTACTTC. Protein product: CASSVAGIREQYF.

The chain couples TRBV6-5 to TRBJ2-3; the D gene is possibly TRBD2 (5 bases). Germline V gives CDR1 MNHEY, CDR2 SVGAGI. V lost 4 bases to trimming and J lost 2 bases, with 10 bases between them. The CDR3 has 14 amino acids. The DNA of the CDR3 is TGTGCCAGCAGTTCTGGACTCTACACAGATACGCAGTATTTT. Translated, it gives CASSSGLYTDTQYF.

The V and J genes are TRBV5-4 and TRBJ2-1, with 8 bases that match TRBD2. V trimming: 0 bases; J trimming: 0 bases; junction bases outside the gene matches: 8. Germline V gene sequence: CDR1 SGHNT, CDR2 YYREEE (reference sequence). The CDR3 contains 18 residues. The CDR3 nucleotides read TGTGCCAGCAGCTTGGGTCAGGGACTAGGTAGCTCCTACAATGAGCAGTTCTTC. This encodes CASSLGQGLGSSYNEQFF.

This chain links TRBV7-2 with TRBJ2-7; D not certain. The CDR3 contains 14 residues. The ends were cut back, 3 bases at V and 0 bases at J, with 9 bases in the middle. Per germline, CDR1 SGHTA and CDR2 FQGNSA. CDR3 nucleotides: TGTGCCAGCAGCTTCGTGGGCCCCTCCTACGAGCAGTACTTC. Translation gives CASSFVGPSYEQYF.